This passage covers 25 T cell receptor beta chains from one sample sequenced in a study of CD8+ T cells in alopecia areata. Extraction of RNA preceded its reverse transcription into cDNA, which served as the sequencing template. Sequenced by immunoSEQ multiplex PCR; TCRdb stores in-frame clones only, minus some. This table holds some 200,000 clones, about 60% found once. Treatment described: oral pan-JAK inhibitor, 5-10 mg twice daily. The material sequenced was CD4+ T cells sorted from blood, taken at week 4, from a patient treated with tofacitinib. These receptors all stem from a human donor with alopecia areata.

The chain couples TRBV29-1 to TRBJ2-7; D remains unclear. Trimming took off 6 bases at V and 7 bases at J, with 10 bases between the two ends. The CDR3 loop spans 10 amino acids. Germline values: CDR1 SQVTM, CDR2 ANQGSEA. The CDR3 region has the DNA TGCAGCGTCTTTATGGGGGAGCAGTACTTC. Protein: CSVFMGEQYF.

The chain is built from TRBV5-1 and TRBJ2-3; 8 nucleotides match TRBD2. Germline V lookup: CDR1 SGHRS, CDR2 YFSETQ. Trimming removed 3 bases from V and 8 bases from J; junction bases left unmatched: 8. The CDR3 is made up of 14 amino acids. Here the CDR3 DNA reads TGCGCCAGCAGCTCCGGGACTAGTGGTGGTACGCAGTATTTT. Its translation is CASSSGTSGGTQYF.

This clone was detected only once. V and J are TRBV11-2 and TRBJ1-2; D is unresolved. V gave up 5 bases and J gave up 0 bases, with 13 bases separating them. CDR1 is SGHAT, CDR2 FQNNGV, per germline. The CDR3 is 15 residues long. The CDR3 bases are TGTGCCAGCAGCGCAGGCGGGTCATCTAACTATGGCTACACCTTC. The encoded protein is CASSAGGSSNYGYTF.

V and J are TRBV5-1 and TRBJ2-1; D is ambiguous. The germline CDR1 and CDR2 sequences are SGHRS and YFSETQ. The CDR3 runs to 15 residues. The ends were cut back, 3 bases at V and 0 bases at J, with 10 bases in the middle. CDR3 in amino acids: CASSSDFSSYNEQFF. CDR3 DNA sequence: TGCGCCAGCAGCTCAGACTTCAGCTCCTACAATGAGCAGTTCTTC.

This chain joins TRBV2 and TRBJ2-7; 8 nucleotides match TRBD1. The ends lost 4 bases at V and 6 bases at J; junction bases unmatched: 5. Germline loops: CDR1 SNHLY, CDR2 FYNNEI. The CDR3 is 13 residues long. CDR3 amino acids: CASSARTGSEQYF. The DNA of the CDR3 is TGTGCCAGCAGTGCACGGACAGGGAGCGAGCAGTACTTC.

As regards this clone: Other nucleotide sequences in the sample specify the same CDR3. This sequence joins TRBV2 and TRBJ1-2; tentatively, D is TRBD1 (6 bases). The CDR3 runs 13 residues. Trimming left V 6 bases short and J 2 bases short, with 10 bases between. CDR1 is SNHLY and CDR2 is FYNNEI in the germline V gene. The CDR3 loop is CASSPQGNYGYTF. The CDR3 DNA reads TGTGCCAGCAGCCCTCAGGGGAACTATGGCTACACCTTC.

The genes are TRBV15 and TRBJ2-3; the match to TRBD2 covers 11 bases. Unmatched junction bases numbered 6, after V lost 3 bases and J lost 4 bases. The CDR3 loop spans 16 amino acids. Germline CDR1 and CDR2: LNHNV and YYDKDF (reference sequence). CDR3 sequence reads: CATSSVSGGAADTQYF. In DNA, the CDR3 is TGTGCCACCAGCAGCGTTAGCGGGGGGGCGGCAGATACGCAGTATTTT. The full variable domain, completed using reference TRBV15 and TRBJ2-3, is DAMVIQNPRYQVTQFGKPVTLSCSQTLNHNVMYWYQQKSSQAPKLLFHYYDKDFNNEADTPDNFQSRRPNTSFCFLDIRSPGLGDTAMYLCATSSVSGGAADTQYFGPGTRLTVL.

V and J are TRBV7-9 and TRBJ2-5; 9 bases align to TRBD1. The length of the CDR3 is 14 residues. Losses at the gene ends were 3 bases for V and 3 bases for J; bases not matched to a gene: 2. Germline V gene data show CDR1 as SEHNR and CDR2 as FQNEAQ (reference sequence). As DNA, the CDR3 is TGTGCCAGCAGCTTTTGGACAGGGGAAGAGACCCAGTACTTC. Translating gives CASSFWTGEETQYF.

This clone was counted between two and nine times. The chain couples TRBV29-1 to TRBJ1-2; D gene ambiguous. The ends were cut back, 4 bases at V and 1 base at J, with 10 bases in the middle. The CDR3 has 13 residues. Germline V lookup: CDR1 SQVTM, CDR2 ANQGSEA. CDR3 loop: CSVAGRSNYGYTF. The CDR3 nucleotides read TGCAGCGTTGCAGGACGGAGTAACTATGGCTACACCTTC.

This chain connects TRBV30 to TRBJ2-7; the match to TRBD1 covers 7 bases. Germline values: CDR1 GTSNPN, CDR2 SVGIG (reference sequence). This CDR3 contains 15 residues. The junction had 7 bases not matched to a gene; V was cut back by 0 bases and J by 2 bases. CDR3 amino acids: CAWSVLGQGAYEQYF. The CDR3 DNA reads as TGTGCCTGGAGTGTACTAGGCCAGGGGGCCTACGAGCAGTACTTC.

V is TRBV30 and J is TRBJ1-1; a possible D gene is TRBD1 (5 bases). CDR1 and CDR2 from the germline V gene are GTSNPN and SVGIG (reference sequence). The germline V and J ends were trimmed by 8 bases and 4 bases, with 20 bases remaining between them. The CDR3 consists of 14 residues. Written as DNA, the CDR3 is TGTGCCCTGATGCCGGGACGGATTTCCACTGAAGCTTTCTTT. This gives the protein CALMPGRISTEAFF.

The chain employs TRBV30 and TRBJ1-1; 7 nucleotides line up with TRBD1. Germline CDR1 reads GTSNPN; CDR2 reads SVGIG (reference sequence). The CDR3 is 13 amino acids. Trimming removed 3 bases from V and 3 bases from J; junction bases left unmatched: 4. CDR3 sequence (DNA): TGTGCCTGGAGAACAGGGGTTTACACTGAAGCTTTCTTT. Amino acid sequence: CAWRTGVYTEAFF.

The chain couples TRBV7-2 to TRBJ2-5; 13 positions agree with TRBD2. The CDR3 totals 16 residues. The J segment lost 2 bases and the V segment lost 5 bases, leaving 5 bases of the junction unmatched. Germline V gene sequence: CDR1 SGHTA, CDR2 FQGNSA. The CDR3 DNA reads TGTGCCAGCAGCACCCAACTAGCGGGGGGGCAAGAGACCCAGTACTTC. As protein: CASSTQLAGGQETQYF.

The chain carries TRBV9 and TRBJ2-5; D is perhaps TRBD2 (5 bases). The CDR3 runs to 15 residues. The ends were cut back, 0 bases at V and 2 bases at J, with 11 bases in the middle. Germline CDR1 SGDLS, CDR2 YYNGEE. The CDR3, as DNA: TGTGCCAGCAGCGTAGTCGGAGGCAGGCAAGAGACCCAGTACTTC. It is translated as CASSVVGGRQETQYF.

This chain joins TRBV7-3 and TRBJ2-1; D call uncertain. Germline V gene sequence: CDR1 SGHTA, CDR2 FQGTGA. This CDR3 has 15 amino acids. V was clipped by 5 bases and J by 0 bases, with 11 bases between them. The CDR3 DNA is TGTGCCAGCAGCCCCAACCCCGACTCCTACAATGAGCAGTTCTTC. Encoded protein: CASSPNPDSYNEQFF. Using reference TRBV7-3 and TRBJ2-1 for the parts outside the CDR3, the full variable domain is GAGVSQTPSNKVTEKGKYVELRCDPISGHTALYWYRQSLGQGPEFLIYFQGTGAADDSGLPNDRFFAVRPEGSVSTLKIQRTERGDSAVYLCASSPNPDSYNEQFFGPGTRLTVL.

The chain joins TRBV30 to TRBJ1-5; D not certain. Germline V gene lookup returns CDR1 GTSNPN and CDR2 SVGIG (reference sequence). The CDR3 is 15 residues long. V lost 1 base and J 2 bases, leaving 12 bases between the germline ends. CDR3 in amino acids: CAWSGPQLGNQPQHF. For the CDR3, the DNA is TGTGCCTGGAGTGGTCCCCAATTGGGCAATCAGCCCCAGCATTTT.

The chain is built from TRBV5-1 and TRBJ2-5; D is possibly TRBD2 (6 bases). The CDR3 totals 14 residues. V shed 1 base and J shed 3 bases, with 10 bases lying between them. Germline V gene data show CDR1 as SGHRS and CDR2 as YFSETQ. CDR3 in amino acids: CASSLKREEETQYF. The CDR3 bases are TGCGCCAGCAGCTTGAAAAGGGAGGAAGAGACCCAGTACTTC.

The sample holds a few counts of this clone. J is TRBJ2-5 and V is TRBV4-3, with 8 positions matching TRBD1. The CDR3 runs to 17 residues. Germline V gene data show CDR1 as LGHNA and CDR2 as YSLEER. Trimming took 1 base from V and 0 from J; bases not matched to a gene: 7. The DNA of the CDR3 is TGCGCCAGCAGCCAAGTCCTTCGGGACAGGTACCAAGAGACCCAGTACTTC. Translated, it gives CASSQVLRDRYQETQYF.

The genes are TRBV2 and TRBJ1-6; D perhaps matches TRBD1 (5 bases). V was shortened by 4 bases and J by 7 bases, with 8 bases between the two germline ends. This CDR3 is built from 13 residues. CDR1 and CDR2 (germline): SNHLY, FYNNEI. CDR3 nucleotide sequence: TGTGCCAGCAGTGGACAGAGGAATTCACCCCTCCACTTT. Translating gives CASSGQRNSPLHF.

V usage is TRBV28 and J usage is TRBJ1-2; D gene unclear. The CDR3 consists of 12 residues. Trimming took 6 bases from V and 8 from J, leaving 13 bases between them. Per the germline V gene, CDR1 is MDHEN and CDR2 is SYDVKM. The CDR3 nucleotides read TGTGCCAGCAGCTCCCTGGCTCTGGGCTACACCTTC. Protein: CASSSLALGYTF.

This sequence joins TRBV15 and TRBJ1-1; D gene uncertain. V gave up 0 bases and J gave up 1 base, with 6 bases separating them. The CDR3 is 14 residues long. The germline gives CDR1 LNHNV, CDR2 YYDKDF (reference sequence). CDR3 coding DNA: TGTGCCACCAGCAGAGATCATTGGAACACTGAAGCTTTCTTT. Protein sequence: CATSRDHWNTEAFF.

This chain uses TRBV7-2 with TRBJ2-5; D ambiguous. The CDR3 contains 13 residues. Trimming took off 5 bases at V and 1 base at J, with 8 bases between the two ends. Looked up from germline, CDR1 is SGHTA and CDR2 is FQGNSA. CDR3: CASSRTPQETQYF. The CDR3 DNA sequence: TGTGCCAGCAGCAGGACGCCCCAAGAGACCCAGTACTTC.

This clone appeared a single time. V and J are TRBV23-1 and TRBJ2-2; tentative D call: TRBD1 (5 bases). TRBV23-1 is an open reading frame, and its role is uncertain. The CDR3 spans 15 residues. V lost 6 bases and J lost 0, with 11 bases in between. The CDR3 here is CASSKYRSNTGELFF. For the CDR3, the DNA is TGCGCCAGCAGCAAATACAGGTCGAACACCGGGGAGCTGTTTTTT.

The chain carries TRBV10-3 and TRBJ2-7; TRBD1 aligns across 7 bases. With 2 bases clipped from V and 2 bases from J, the junction kept 0 bases outside the gene matches. The CDR3 is 13 residues long. Germline V gene sequence: CDR1 ENHRY, CDR2 SYGVKD. The CDR3 DNA is TGTGCCATCAGTGAGGACAGGGCCTACGAGCAGTACTTC. Translation gives CAISEDRAYEQYF.

The gene calls are TRBV9 and TRBJ2-1; perhaps TRBD2 as D (9 bases). The germline V gene has CDR1 SGDLS and CDR2 YYNGEE. V shed 0 bases and J shed 5 bases, with 21 bases lying between them. The CDR3 totals 18 residues. DNA for the CDR3: TGTGCCAGCAGCGTAGCTCTTTCAGCGGGGGGACAGGACAATGAGCAGTTCTTC. Its protein is CASSVALSAGGQDNEQFF.